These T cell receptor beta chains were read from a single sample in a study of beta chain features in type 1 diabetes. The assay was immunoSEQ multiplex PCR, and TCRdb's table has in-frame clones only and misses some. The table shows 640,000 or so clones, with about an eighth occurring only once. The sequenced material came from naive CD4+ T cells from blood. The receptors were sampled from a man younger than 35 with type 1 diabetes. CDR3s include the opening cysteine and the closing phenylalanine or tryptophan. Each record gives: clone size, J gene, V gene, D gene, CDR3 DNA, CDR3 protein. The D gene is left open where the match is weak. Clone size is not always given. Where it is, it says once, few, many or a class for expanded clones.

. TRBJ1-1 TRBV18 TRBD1 TGTGCCAGCTCACCCTTATGGGACAGTAACACTGAAGCTTTCTTT CASSPLWDSNTEAFF
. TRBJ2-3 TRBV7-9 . TGTGCCAGCAGCTCCAGGGGAGATACGCAGTATTTT CASSSRGDTQYF
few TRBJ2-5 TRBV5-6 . TGTGCCAGCAGCTCCGGAGAGACCCAGTACTTC CASSSGETQYF
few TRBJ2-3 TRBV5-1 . TGCGCCAGCAGCTTGGGTAGGGATACAGATACGCAGTATTTT CASSLGRDTDTQYF
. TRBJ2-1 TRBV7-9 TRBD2 TGTGCCAGCCGGATATTTAGCGGGGGGGCCTATGAGCAGTTCTTC CASRIFSGGAYEQFF
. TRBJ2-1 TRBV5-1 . TGCGCCAGCAGCCTTGCGGAGGGGGCGGAGCAGTTCTTC CASSLAEGAEQFF
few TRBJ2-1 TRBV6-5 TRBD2 TGTGCCAGCAGTTACAATCGGGACCCGGGACTAAATGAGCAGTTCTTC CASSYNRDPGLNEQFF
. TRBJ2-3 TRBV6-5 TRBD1 TGTGCCAGCAGTTACTCAGGGGGCGGCACAGATACGCAGTATTTT CASSYSGGGTDTQYF
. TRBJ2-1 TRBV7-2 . TGTGCCAGCAGCTTAGGCAGCAATGAGCAGTTCTTC CASSLGSNEQFF
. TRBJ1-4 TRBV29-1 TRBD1 TGCAGCGTTGAGGGACAGACAGGTGAAAAACTGTTTTTT CSVEGQTGEKLFF
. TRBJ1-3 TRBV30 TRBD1 TGTGCCTGGAGTGTACAGGGGGACACCATATATTTT CAWSVQGDTIYF
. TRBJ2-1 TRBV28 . TGTGCCAGCAGTTCCCCGGGACAAGGGGAGCAGTTCTTC CASSSPGQGEQFF
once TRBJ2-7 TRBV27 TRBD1 TGTGCCAGCAGTTCGTACAGGGGCGCGTCCTACTACGAGCAGTACTTC CASSSYRGASYYEQYF
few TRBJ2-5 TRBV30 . TGTGCCTGGGACGGGCAGGGACAAGAGACCCAGTACTTC CAWDGQGQETQYF
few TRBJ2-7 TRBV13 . TGTGCCAGCAGCTTATCCAGGGCGGCCTACGAGCAGTACTTC CASSLSRAAYEQYF
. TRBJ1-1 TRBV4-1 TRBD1 TGCGCCAGCAGCCCACCACCGGGACAGGGAACTGAAGCTTTCTTT CASSPPPGQGTEAFF
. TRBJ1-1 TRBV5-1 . TGCGCCAGCAGCTTGGGACAGTCAAGGGGGGACACTGAAGCTTTCTTT CASSLGQSRGDTEAFF
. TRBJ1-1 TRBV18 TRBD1 TGTGCCAGCTCTCAGGGACAGATTACTGAAGCTTTCTTT CASSQGQITEAFF
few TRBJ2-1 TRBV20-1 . TGCAGTGCTAGGAGTTGGAATGAGCAGTTCTTC CSARSWNEQFF
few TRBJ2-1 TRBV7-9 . TGTGCCAGCAGCTTAGGGGCGAATCAGCAGTTCTTC CASSLGANQQFF
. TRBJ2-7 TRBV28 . TGTGCCAGCAGTTTGGCCTACGAGCAGTACTTC CASSLAYEQYF
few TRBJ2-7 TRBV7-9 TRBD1 TGTGCCAGCAGCGCTCGACAGGGCGGCGAGCAGTACTTC CASSARQGGEQYF
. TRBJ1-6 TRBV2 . TGTGCTGACGGTAGGGTCGGTTCACCCCTCCACTTT CADGRVGSPLHF
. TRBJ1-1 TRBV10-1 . TGCGCCAGCAGTGAAGAGGACCGGGAAGCTTTCTTT CASSEEDREAFF
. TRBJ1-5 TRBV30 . TGTGCCTGGAGTGGAGGGACACCGCAGCCCCAGCATTTT CAWSGGTPQPQHF
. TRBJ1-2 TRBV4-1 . TGCGCCAGCAGGGGCAGGGGTGTGTATGGCTACACCTTC CASRGRGVYGYTF
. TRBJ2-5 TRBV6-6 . TGTGCCAGCAGTTCCCAACTGGCGCCAGGACAAGAGACCCAGTACTTC CASSSQLAPGQETQYF
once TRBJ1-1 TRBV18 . TGTGCCAGCTCACCGCCTACAAGGAACACTGAAGCTTTCTTT CASSPPTRNTEAFF
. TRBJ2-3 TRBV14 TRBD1 TGTGCCAGCAGCCTGATAGGGGGCATAGATACGCAGTATTTT CASSLIGGIDTQYF
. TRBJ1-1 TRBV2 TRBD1 TGTGCCAGCTGCAATAGGACAGGTTATCGGGAAGCTTTCTTT CASCNRTGYREAFF
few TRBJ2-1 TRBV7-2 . TGTGCCAGCAGCTTATTCATGAGGGGGAGCTCCTACAATGAGCAGTTCTTC CASSLFMRGSSYNEQFF
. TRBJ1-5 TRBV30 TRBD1 TGTGCCTGGAGGGGACAGGGAAGCAATCAGCCCCAGCATTTT CAWRGQGSNQPQHF
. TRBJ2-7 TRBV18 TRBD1 TGTGCCAGCTCACCACCGGGGACAGTGAGCTCCTACGAGCAGTACTTC CASSPPGTVSSYEQYF
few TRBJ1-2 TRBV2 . TGTGCCAGCAGTGAGGGGCAGGTTACTAACTATGGCTACACCTTC CASSEGQVTNYGYTF
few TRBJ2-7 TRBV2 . TGTGCCAGCAGTAAAGGACAGTTCTCCTACGAGCAGTACTTC CASSKGQFSYEQYF
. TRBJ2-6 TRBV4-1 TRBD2 TGCGCCAGCAGCCAAGAGCTAGCGGGGACTGGGGCCAACGTCCTGACTTTC CASSQELAGTGANVLTF
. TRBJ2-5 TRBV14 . TGTGCCAGCAGCCCGAGGGCCCAAGCGCAAGAGACCCAGTACTTC CASSPRAQAQETQYF
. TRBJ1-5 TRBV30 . TGTGCCTGGAACGAGGATAGCAATCAGCCCCAGCATTTT CAWNEDSNQPQHF
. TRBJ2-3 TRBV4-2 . TGTGCCAGCAGCCAAGAGGGGGACTCCACAGATACGCAGTATTTT CASSQEGDSTDTQYF